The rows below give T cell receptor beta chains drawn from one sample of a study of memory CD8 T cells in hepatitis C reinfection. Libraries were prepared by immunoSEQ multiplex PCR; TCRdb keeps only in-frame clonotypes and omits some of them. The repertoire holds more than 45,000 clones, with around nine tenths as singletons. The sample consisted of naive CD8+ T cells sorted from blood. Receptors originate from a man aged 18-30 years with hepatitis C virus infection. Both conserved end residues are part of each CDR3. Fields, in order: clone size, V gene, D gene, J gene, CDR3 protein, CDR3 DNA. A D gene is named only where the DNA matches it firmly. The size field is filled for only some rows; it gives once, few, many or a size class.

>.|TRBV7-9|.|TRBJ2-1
CASSPETVYNEQFF
TGTGCCAGCAGCCCGGAGACAGTCTACAATGAGCAGTTCTTC
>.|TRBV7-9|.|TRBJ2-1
CASSCDSCHEQFF
TGTGCCAGCAGCTGTGACTCCTGCCATGAGCAGTTCTTC
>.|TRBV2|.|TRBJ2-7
CASRRTEALSEQYF
TGTGCCAGCCGACGGACAGAAGCGCTCTCTGAGCAGTACTTC
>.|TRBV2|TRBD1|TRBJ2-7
CASSVPGQGPDLSYEQYF
TGTGCCAGCAGTGTACCGGGACAGGGACCCGACTTATCCTACGAGCAGTACTTC
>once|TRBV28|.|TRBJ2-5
CASSPGRQYQETQYF
TGTGCCAGCAGCCCAGGGCGGCAGTACCAAGAGACCCAGTACTTC
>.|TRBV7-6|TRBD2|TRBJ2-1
CASSFQREGSSYNEQFF
TGTGCCAGCAGCTTCCAGCGGGAGGGTAGCTCCTACAATGAGCAGTTCTTC
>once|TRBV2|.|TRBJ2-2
CASSEGGFAGYAGELFF
TGTGCCAGCAGCGAAGGGGGGTTCGCGGGATACGCCGGGGAGCTGTTTTTT
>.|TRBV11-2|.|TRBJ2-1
CASSLGFGGGLRYNEQFF
TGTGCCAGCAGCTTAGGTTTCGGGGGAGGCCTTAGATACAATGAGCAGTTCTTC
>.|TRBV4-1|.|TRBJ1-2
CASSQAGQGIYGYTF
TGCGCCAGCAGCCAAGCTGGCCAGGGGATCTATGGCTACACCTTC
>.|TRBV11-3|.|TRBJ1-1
CASSSRGGEDTEAFF
TGTGCCAGCAGCTCGCGAGGGGGTGAGGATACTGAAGCTTTCTTT
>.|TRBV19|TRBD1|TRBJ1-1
CASRTPGGQTEAFF
TGTGCCAGTAGAACCCCAGGGGGCCAGACTGAAGCTTTCTTT